This is a list of T cell receptor beta chains from one sample in a study of blood T cells in healthy people across ages. Each CDR3 protein is one row after TCRdb ran MiXCR on the 5' RACE reads. Of some 1.5 million distinct CDR3 sequences in the sample, approximately 28% are singletons; the top ten hold roughly 8%. Sequencing was done on a sample of blood. The source is a woman aged 30 to 39 in good health. Both conserved end residues are part of each CDR3. The D gene is left open where the match is weak. A row's size may be missing; if present it is once, few, many or a size class.

j_gene: TRBJ2-7
d_gene: .
abundance: many
v_gene: TRBV10-2
CDR3nt: TGCGCCAGCAGGAGGGGGGACCGAACGGAAGAGCAGTACTTC
CDR3aa: CASRRGDRTEEQYF

j_gene: TRBJ2-7
d_gene: .
abundance: .
v_gene: TRBV7-2
CDR3nt: TGTGCCAGCAGCTTCTATGCACCCCGGTACGAGCAGTACTTC
CDR3aa: CASSFYAPRYEQYF

j_gene: TRBJ1-5
d_gene: TRBD1
abundance: .
v_gene: TRBV27
CDR3nt: TGTGCCACCAGGACAGGGACGGATCAGCCCCAGCATTTT
CDR3aa: CATRTGTDQPQHF

j_gene: TRBJ2-3
d_gene: .
abundance: once
v_gene: TRBV20-1
CDR3nt: TGCAGTGCTAGAGATCTTCGGTCAGGGCAATCGGCGGCGACCCTTACGCAGTATTTT
CDR3aa: CSARDLRSGQSAATLTQYF

j_gene: TRBJ2-1
d_gene: .
abundance: .
v_gene: TRBV4-1
CDR3nt: TGCGCCAGCAGCCAAGAAGAGGGTCTCCAGTTCTTC
CDR3aa: CASSQEEGLQFF

j_gene: TRBJ2-7
d_gene: TRBD2
abundance: .
v_gene: TRBV6-4
CDR3nt: TGTGCCAGCAGTTCCGCTAGCGGGGCCTACAATGAGCAGTACTTC
CDR3aa: CASSSASGAYNEQYF

j_gene: TRBJ1-2
d_gene: .
abundance: .
v_gene: TRBV30
CDR3nt: TGTGCCTGGAGTGTCAGAGTCTATGGCTACACCTTC
CDR3aa: CAWSVRVYGYTF

j_gene: TRBJ1-5
d_gene: .
abundance: many
v_gene: TRBV7-2
CDR3nt: TGTGCCAGCAGCGCCACAGGGCCCAATCAGCCCCAGCATTTT
CDR3aa: CASSATGPNQPQHF

j_gene: TRBJ2-1
d_gene: TRBD1
abundance: few
v_gene: TRBV2
CDR3nt: TGTGCCGACCGTTCCGGGACAGGCTTCTACAATGAGCAGTTCTTC
CDR3aa: CADRSGTGFYNEQFF

j_gene: TRBJ1-2
d_gene: TRBD1
abundance: many
v_gene: TRBV6-5
CDR3nt: TGTGCCAGCAGTTACTCCGACAGGGCGGGGGGTGGCTACACCTTC
CDR3aa: CASSYSDRAGGGYTF

j_gene: TRBJ2-7
d_gene: .
abundance: .
v_gene: TRBV4-3
CDR3nt: TGCGCCAGCAGCTCGATACGTGGTGGGAGCTCCTACAATGAGCAGTACTTC
CDR3aa: CASSSIRGGSSYNEQYF

j_gene: TRBJ1-2
d_gene: .
abundance: .
v_gene: TRBV7-2
CDR3nt: TGTGCCAGCAGCTCCGCGACAGGTTATGGCTACACCTTC
CDR3aa: CASSSATGYGYTF

j_gene: TRBJ2-4
d_gene: TRBD2
abundance: .
v_gene: TRBV12-3/TRBV12-4
CDR3nt: TGTGCCAGCAGTTTCGCCAGTGGGTTAGCGGGAGGGAAAGGAGAGCAGTACTTC
CDR3aa: CASSFASGLAGGKGEQYF

j_gene: TRBJ1-1
d_gene: .
abundance: few
v_gene: TRBV29-1
CDR3nt: TGCAGCGTCGCAAATGGGGGAGGGAACACTGAAGCTTTCTTT
CDR3aa: CSVANGGGNTEAFF

j_gene: TRBJ1-2
d_gene: .
abundance: many
v_gene: TRBV5-1
CDR3nt: TGCGCCAGCAGCTTGGCCGATTCTAACTATGGCTACACCTTC
CDR3aa: CASSLADSNYGYTF

j_gene: TRBJ2-7
d_gene: .
abundance: few
v_gene: TRBV28
CDR3nt: TGTGCCAGCAGGAAAGCGGTGGCGGGATCCTACGAGCAGTACTTC
CDR3aa: CASRKAVAGSYEQYF

j_gene: TRBJ1-5
d_gene: .
abundance: .
v_gene: TRBV20-1
CDR3nt: TGCAGTGCTAGACCCCGGGAGGGTAGGCCCCAGCATTTT
CDR3aa: CSARPREGRPQHF

j_gene: TRBJ2-1
d_gene: .
abundance: few
v_gene: TRBV5-5
CDR3nt: TGTGCCAGCAGCACCGGACAGCAACGGGAGCAGTTCTTC
CDR3aa: CASSTGQQREQFF

j_gene: TRBJ1-1
d_gene: .
abundance: .
v_gene: TRBV14
CDR3nt: TGTGCCAGCAGCCAAACAGCCGAAGCTTTCTTT
CDR3aa: CASSQTAEAFF

j_gene: TRBJ2-1
d_gene: TRBD2
abundance: .
v_gene: TRBV20-1
CDR3nt: TGCAGTGCTACCCTAGCGGGACTAAGTGAGCAGTTCTTC
CDR3aa: CSATLAGLSEQFF

j_gene: TRBJ2-7
d_gene: .
abundance: .
v_gene: TRBV5-1
CDR3nt: TGCGCCAGCAGCTTGGAGGGGGGATTAGCGTTCGAGCAGTACTTC
CDR3aa: CASSLEGGLAFEQYF

j_gene: TRBJ1-6
d_gene: TRBD1
abundance: .
v_gene: TRBV5-5
CDR3nt: TGTGCCAGCAGCTTTCCGATAGGACAGGGGGGAAGTTCACCCCTCCACTTT
CDR3aa: CASSFPIGQGGSSPLHF

j_gene: TRBJ2-7
d_gene: .
abundance: .
v_gene: TRBV3-1
CDR3nt: TGTGCCAGCAGGCCCGGGGGTTGCGACGAGCAGTACTTC
CDR3aa: CASRPGGCDEQYF

j_gene: TRBJ1-2
d_gene: .
abundance: .
v_gene: TRBV2
CDR3nt: TGTGCCAGCAGTGAATTAAACAACCACTATGGCTACACCTTC
CDR3aa: CASSELNNHYGYTF

j_gene: TRBJ1-1
d_gene: .
abundance: .
v_gene: TRBV4-3
CDR3nt: TGCGCCAGCAGCCAAGGAACAGGCCCGACTGAAGCTTTCTTT
CDR3aa: CASSQGTGPTEAFF

j_gene: TRBJ2-1
d_gene: .
abundance: .
v_gene: TRBV29-1
CDR3nt: TGCAGCGTTGAAGATCAAGGGAATGAGCAGTTCTTC
CDR3aa: CSVEDQGNEQFF

j_gene: TRBJ2-1
d_gene: TRBD1
abundance: many
v_gene: TRBV6-6
CDR3nt: TGTGCCAGTTTCGGGACAGGGGCCGAGCAGTTCTTC
CDR3aa: CASFGTGAEQFF

j_gene: TRBJ2-3
d_gene: .
abundance: .
v_gene: TRBV5-1
CDR3nt: TGCGCCAGCAGTCCTGGACATCCCAGCACAGATACGCAGTATTTT
CDR3aa: CASSPGHPSTDTQYF